What follows are 28 T cell receptor beta chains derived from one specimen sequenced in a study of PD-1 blockade in classical Hodgkin lymphoma. There was relapse after autologous stem cell transplantation in every patient, and there was variation in brentuximab vedotin exposure. Measured with immunoSEQ multiplex PCR; TCRdb has only the in-frame clones, and not every one. Of nearly 55,000 clones in the sample, 65% to 85% were seen once. This specimen was peripheral blood mononuclear cells (PBMCs), taken at baseline. The receptors come from a human donor with classical Hodgkin lymphoma.

By share, this clone counts as large. The V and J genes are TRBV29-1 and TRBJ1-1; the D gene is possibly TRBD1 (5 bases). The ends were cut back, 3 bases at V and 0 bases at J, with 14 bases in the middle. The CDR3 runs 15 residues. The germline V gene has CDR1 SQVTM and CDR2 ANQGSEA. The CDR3 spells CSVEEEGLLNTEAFF. The CDR3 DNA reads TGCAGCGTTGAGGAGGAGGGACTCTTGAACACTGAAGCTTTCTTT.

The rearrangement links TRBV11-2 to TRBJ2-3; no clear D gene. V was shortened by 1 base and J by 2 bases, with 7 bases between the two germline ends. Per the germline V gene, CDR1 is SGHAT and CDR2 is FQNNGV. The CDR3 is 14 residues long. The CDR3 loop reads CASSLGPNTDTQYF. The DNA of the CDR3 is TGTGCCAGCAGCTTAGGGCCTAACACAGATACGCAGTATTTT.

The chain is built from TRBV9 and TRBJ1-1; tentative D call: TRBD1 (6 bases). There are 16 residues in the CDR3. Trimming removed 0 bases at V and 3 bases at J, with 15 bases between. Per the germline V gene, CDR1 is SGDLS and CDR2 is YYNGEE. The CDR3 nucleotides read TGTGCCAGCAGCGTAGCGGGGGGCGGAGGATACACTGAAGCTTTCTTT. This translates into CASSVAGGGGYTEAFF.

V usage is TRBV6-1 and J usage is TRBJ2-7; weak D call: TRBD2 (6 bases). This CDR3 region has 12 residues. CDR1 is MNHNS and CDR2 is SASEGT in the germline V gene. CDR3 nucleotide sequence: TGTGTCGCGCGGGGTAGAACCTACGAGCAGTACGTC. Protein: CVARGRTYEQYV.

The V and J genes are TRBV7-7 and TRBJ2-1; D is tentatively TRBD1 or TRBD2 (5 bases each). Germline-derived CDR1 and CDR2 are SSHAT and FNYEAQ (reference sequence). Trimming left V 1 base short and J 12 bases short, with 7 bases between. The CDR3 spans 11 residues. CDR3 sequence: CASSLGDGQFF. Written as DNA, the CDR3 is TGTGCCAGCAGCTTAGGGGACGGGCAGTTCTTC.

V gene TRBV6-6 combines with J gene TRBJ2-7; 8 nucleotides line up with TRBD2. CDR1 and CDR2 (germline): MNHNY, SVGAGI (reference sequence). J lost 2 bases, V lost 0 bases, and 3 bases had no gene match. The CDR3 spans 15 residues. CDR3 sequence reads: CASSYSLADPYEQYF. The DNA of the CDR3 is TGTGCCAGCAGTTACTCACTAGCGGACCCCTACGAGCAGTACTTC.

V usage is TRBV5-6 and J usage is TRBJ1-4, with D maybe TRBD1 (5 bases). V was cut by 3 bases and J by 6 bases, with 9 bases left in between. Germline V gives CDR1 SGHDT, CDR2 YYEEEE. CDR3 length: 13 amino acids. CDR3 loop: CASSWGVDEKLFF. CDR3 DNA: TGTGCCAGCAGCTGGGGGGTGGATGAAAAACTGTTTTTT.

The chain recombines TRBV9 with TRBJ1-5, with D uncertain. The ends were cut back, 4 bases at V and 7 bases at J, with 15 bases in the middle. Germline CDR1 reads SGDLS; CDR2 reads YYNGEE. This CDR3 spans 14 amino acids. CDR3 sequence: CASSSSGFQQPQHF. The CDR3 nucleotides are TGTGCCAGCAGCTCCTCGGGATTCCAGCAGCCCCAGCATTTT.

V usage is TRBV4-3 and J usage is TRBJ2-1, with D possibly TRBD1 on 5 matching bases. Germline V gives CDR1 LGHNA, CDR2 YSLEER. CDR3 length: 16 amino acids. Deletions cut 1 base from V and 6 bases from J, with 16 bases between. DNA for the CDR3: TGCGCCAGCAGCCAAGTCTCAAGTCTGGGGCGCAATGAGCAGTTCTTC. Translating gives CASSQVSSLGRNEQFF.

This chain links TRBV5-1 with TRBJ2-7; TRBD1 matches at 8 bases. Per germline, CDR1 SGHRS and CDR2 YFSETQ. Trimming removed 0 bases from V and 5 bases from J; junction bases left unmatched: 7. The CDR3 runs 15 residues. CDR3 sequence reads: CASSLGVRQGNEQYF. CDR3 nucleotides: TGCGCCAGCAGCTTGGGGGTGAGACAGGGGAACGAGCAGTACTTC.

V is TRBV5-1 and J is TRBJ1-1, with unresolved D. Germline CDR1 reads SGHRS; CDR2 reads YFSETQ. The CDR3 is made up of 14 amino acids. V was trimmed by 0 bases and J by 1 base, leaving 7 bases between them. The CDR3 is CASSLVAGNTEAFF. The CDR3 DNA follows: TGCGCCAGCAGCTTGGTGGCTGGGAACACTGAAGCTTTCTTT.

The rearrangement uses TRBV7-9 and TRBJ2-7; D is undetermined. Trimming stripped 2 bases from V and 6 bases from J, with 17 bases between. Germline V lookup: CDR1 SEHNR, CDR2 FQNEAQ (reference sequence). This CDR3 is built from 15 residues. CDR3 protein: CASSLLDSTWGEQYF. The CDR3 DNA sequence: TGTGCCAGCAGCTTACTAGACTCCACGTGGGGCGAGCAGTACTTC.

This clone was seen only a few times. V and J are TRBV7-2 and TRBJ2-6; no firm D call. Germline values: CDR1 SGHTA, CDR2 FQGNSA. V was trimmed by 8 bases and J by 0 bases, leaving 20 bases between them. CDR3 length equals 18 residues. The CDR3 DNA reads as TGTGCCAGCCTTAGAGAGCCTTTAAAGTTCTCTGGGGCCAACGTCCTGACTTTC. This translates into CASLREPLKFSGANVLTF. Full variable domain (remainder filled in from reference TRBV7-2 and TRBJ2-6): GAGVSQSPSNKVTEKGKDVELRCDPISGHTALYWYRQSLGQGLEFLIYFQGNSAPDKSGLPSDRFSAERTGGSVSTLTIQRTQQEDSAVYLCASLREPLKFSGANVLTFGAGSRLTVL.

This chain uses TRBV7-9 with TRBJ1-5, with a tentative D call TRBD1 (6 bases). This CDR3 has 15 amino acids. Germline CDR1 is SEHNR and CDR2 is FQNEAQ (reference sequence). Trimming removed 1 base from V and 7 bases from J, with 14 bases in between. CDR3 in amino acids: CASSLGTGKGQPQHF. CDR3 bases: TGTGCCAGCAGCTTAGGAACAGGGAAAGGCCAGCCCCAGCATTTT.

This rearrangement joins TRBV19 to TRBJ2-1, with TRBD2 matching over 10 bases. V was pared by 1 base and J by 6 bases, with 3 bases of the junction left unmatched. The CDR3 runs 15 residues. CDR1 and CDR2 from the germline V gene are LNHDA and SQIVND (reference sequence). The CDR3 region has the DNA TGTGCCAGTAGTATAGGTCTAGCGGGAGTCAATGAGCAGTTCTTC. This translates into CASSIGLAGVNEQFF.

The chain uses TRBV4-1 and TRBJ1-4; 8 bases align to TRBD1. The CDR3 is 14 amino acids. The trim removed 0 bases at V and 13 bases at J, leaving 7 bases unmatched. The germline CDR1 and CDR2 sequences are MGHRA and YSYEKL. CDR3 in DNA: TGCGCCAGCAGCCAAGATGGGCGGACAGGGTCACTGTTTTTT. It specifies CASSQDGRTGSLFF.

Relative to its sample, this clone is medium-sized. At the DNA level, this CDR3 is encoded by other sequences in the same sample as well. J is TRBJ2-1 and V is TRBV6-5; D might be TRBD2 (5 bases). The ends were cut back, 2 bases at V and 9 bases at J, with 5 bases in the middle. The CDR3 consists of 11 residues. The germline CDR1 and CDR2 sequences are MNHEY and SVGAGI. For the CDR3, the DNA is TGTGCCAGCAGTTACGGAGGTGAGCAGTTCTTC. Amino acids: CASSYGGEQFF.

The chain employs TRBV5-5 and TRBJ2-3, with TRBD1 identical over 8 bases. Germline values: CDR1 SGHKS, CDR2 YYEKEE (reference sequence). J gave up 3 bases and V 0 bases, and 6 bases lay outside the gene matches. This CDR3 has 16 residues. This CDR3 is CASSLGQGIGTDTQYF. As DNA, the CDR3 is TGTGCCAGCAGCTTGGGACAGGGGATAGGAACAGATACGCAGTATTTT.

The chain has TRBV13 and TRBJ2-7; TRBD1 agrees at 12 bases. The CDR3 covers 19 residues. The germline CDR1 and CDR2 sequences are PRHDT and FYEKMQ (reference sequence). Trimming at V came to 5 bases and at J to 4 bases, leaving 18 bases not matched to a gene. The chain's CDR3 is CASSGPGQGATGRRYEQYV. The CDR3 DNA reads TGTGCCAGCAGCGGTCCGGGACAGGGGGCGACGGGTAGGAGGTACGAGCAGTACGTC.

The count of this clone is one. This sequence joins TRBV21-1 and TRBJ1-1; whether TRBD1, the table's D call, matches the DNA was not checked. TRBV21-1 is annotated as a pseudogene. The CDR3 runs to 13 residues. CDR3 DNA sequence: TGTGCCAGCAGCGGTGCAGGGGGCACTGAAGCTTTCTTT. Translation: CASSGAGGTEAFF.

This chain connects TRBV7-3 to TRBJ1-1; D uncertain. The CDR3 contains 14 residues. Germline loops: CDR1 SGHTA, CDR2 FQGTGA. V was pared by 5 bases and J by 1 base, with 11 bases between. The CDR3 DNA reads as TGTGCCAGCAGCCAGGCCGCGGGGAACACTGAAGCTTTCTTT. Its translation is CASSQAAGNTEAFF.

A single count supports this clone. This chain uses TRBV5-6 with TRBJ1-2; D call uncertain. The germline V gene encodes CDR1 SGHDT and CDR2 YYEEEE. V was clipped by 0 bases and J by 8 bases, with 11 bases between them. This CDR3 contains 13 residues. The CDR3 DNA is TGTGCCAGCAGCTTGGCCTTTTTTAGCGGCTACACCTTC. Encoded protein: CASSLAFFSGYTF.

The chain recombines TRBV19 with TRBJ1-1; tentative D call: TRBD1 (6 bases). V lost 7 bases to trimming and J lost 4 bases, with 13 bases between them. Germline-derived CDR1 and CDR2 are LNHDA and SQIVND (reference sequence). The CDR3 has 13 residues. The CDR3 spells CASNQGMGTEAFF. CDR3 sequence (DNA): TGTGCCAGTAACCAGGGGATGGGCACTGAAGCTTTCTTT.

The rearrangement uses TRBV7-9 and TRBJ2-2; D might be TRBD1 (5 bases). This CDR3 has 15 amino acids. CDR1 and CDR2 (germline): SEHNR, FQNEAQ (reference sequence). V was clipped by 8 bases and J by 1 base, with 14 bases between them. The CDR3 protein is CASADQGKNTGELFF. The CDR3 DNA reads as TGTGCCAGCGCCGACCAGGGCAAGAACACCGGGGAGCTGTTTTTT.

The genes are TRBV30 and TRBJ1-1; D is possibly TRBD1 (6 bases). Trimming removed 2 bases at V and 1 base at J, with 17 bases between. The CDR3 contains 16 residues. Germline values: CDR1 GTSNPN, CDR2 SVGIG (reference sequence). The CDR3 DNA follows: TGTGCCTGGAGTACCCCCCCCGGGACAAAGAACACTGAAGCTTTCTTT. Its protein is CAWSTPPGTKNTEAFF.

The genes are TRBV19 and TRBJ1-2; 11 positions agree with TRBD1. The CDR3 spans 13 residues. Trimming cost V 5 bases and J 12 bases; bases outside gene matches: 8. Germline loops: CDR1 LNHDA, CDR2 SQIVND (reference sequence). This chain's CDR3 is CASSARTGGFNTF. The CDR3 region has the DNA TGTGCCAGTAGTGCACGGACAGGGGGCTTTAACACCTTC.

Ten or more counts support this clone. The chain is built from TRBV13 and TRBJ1-2, with D hard to call. V lost 0 bases and J 2 bases, leaving 13 bases between the germline ends. Per the germline V gene, CDR1 is PRHDT and CDR2 is FYEKMQ (reference sequence). This CDR3 region has 16 residues. CDR3 bases: TGTGCCAGCAGCTTAGGCCGTGCGAGAGAAAACTATGGCTACACCTTC. Its translation: CASSLGRARENYGYTF. Variable domain in full (rest from reference TRBV13 and TRBJ1-2): AAGVIQSPRHLIKEKRETATLKCYPIPRHDTVYWYQQGPGQDPQFLISFYEKMQSDKGSIPDRFSAQQFSDYHSELNMSSLELGDSALYFCASSLGRARENYGYTFGSGTRLTVV.

The V call is TRBV7-2, the J call TRBJ2-2; 8 bases match TRBD2. Germline V gives CDR1 SGHTA, CDR2 FQGNSA. The V gene end was trimmed by 1 base and the J gene end by 5 bases; junction bases not matched to a gene: 3. This CDR3 has 15 residues. CDR3 protein: CASSLGLASTGELFF. The CDR3 nucleotides read TGTGCCAGCAGCTTAGGACTAGCGAGTACCGGGGAGCTGTTTTTT.